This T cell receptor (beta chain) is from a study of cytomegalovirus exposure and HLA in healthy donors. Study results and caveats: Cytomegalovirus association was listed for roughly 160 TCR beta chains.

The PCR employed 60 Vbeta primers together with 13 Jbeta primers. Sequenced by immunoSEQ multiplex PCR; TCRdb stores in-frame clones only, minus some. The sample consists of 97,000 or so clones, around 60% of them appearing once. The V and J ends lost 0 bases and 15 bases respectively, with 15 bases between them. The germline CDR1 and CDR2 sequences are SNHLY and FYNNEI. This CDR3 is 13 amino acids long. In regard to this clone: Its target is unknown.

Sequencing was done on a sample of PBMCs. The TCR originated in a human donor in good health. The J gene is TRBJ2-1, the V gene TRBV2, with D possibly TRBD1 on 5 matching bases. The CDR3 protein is CASSEARGSVGFF. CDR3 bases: TGTGCCAGCAGTGAAGCAAGGGGCAGTGTGGGGTTCTTC.